The rows below give T cell receptor beta chains drawn from one sample of a study of OX40 agonist ivuxolimab in advanced cancers. Profiled with immunoSEQ multiplex PCR; TCRdb holds only in-frame clones, not every one. The table records over 20,000 clones, approximately 81% of them present only once. This specimen consisted of CD4+ or CD8+ T cells sorted from blood, obtained in a trial of the OX40 agonist ivuxolimab. The receptors derive from an adult with an advanced solid tumor such as melanoma, head and neck, liver or kidney cancer. The CDR3 runs from the conserved cysteine through the conserved F or W. A D gene is named only where the DNA matches it firmly. A row's size may be missing; if present it is once, few, many or a size class.

V: TRBV6-1
D: .
J: TRBJ2-7
size: .
CDR3: CASSFTRSYEQYF
DNA: TGTGCCAGCAGTTTCACGCGCTCCTACGAGCAGTACTTC

V: TRBV6-5
D: .
J: TRBJ1-1
size: .
CDR3: CASSYSGDLTEAFF
DNA: TGTGCCAGCAGTTACTCGGGGGACCTCACTGAAGCTTTCTTT

V: TRBV4-1
D: TRBD1
J: TRBJ1-5
size: .
CDR3: CASSKVIAGTVNQPQHF
DNA: TGCGCCAGCAGCAAGGTCATAGCCGGGACAGTCAATCAGCCCCAGCATTTT

V: TRBV5-1
D: TRBD1
J: TRBJ2-1
size: .
CDR3: CASSLAWDSPYNEQFF
DNA: TGCGCCAGCAGCTTGGCCTGGGACAGCCCCTACAATGAGCAGTTCTTC

V: TRBV2
D: .
J: TRBJ2-7
size: .
CDR3: CASSYSAGTNYEQYF
DNA: TGTGCCAGCAGTTACTCAGCCGGGACAAACTACGAGCAGTACTTC

V: TRBV7-9
D: .
J: TRBJ2-1
size: .
CDR3: CASRSGNSYNEQFF
DNA: TGTGCCAGCCGCTCGGGGAACTCCTACAATGAGCAGTTCTTC

V: TRBV4-1
D: .
J: TRBJ2-1
size: .
CDR3: CASSRRGSGAYNEQFF
DNA: TGCGCCAGCAGCCGGCGAGGATCAGGGGCCTACAATGAGCAGTTCTTC

V: TRBV7-6
D: .
J: TRBJ1-2
size: .
CDR3: CASSPGPFVYGYTF
DNA: TGTGCCAGCAGCCCGGGACCCTTTGTCTATGGCTACACCTTC

V: TRBV10-3
D: TRBD1
J: TRBJ1-1
size: .
CDR3: CAINQGARTEAFF
DNA: TGTGCCATTAACCAGGGGGCGCGGACTGAAGCTTTCTTT

V: TRBV4-1
D: .
J: TRBJ1-5
size: .
CDR3: CASSPVGEGQPQHF
DNA: TGCGCCAGCAGCCCAGTTGGGGAAGGCCAGCCCCAGCATTTT

V: TRBV7-9
D: TRBD2
J: TRBJ2-2
size: .
CDR3: CASSSPLAAGELFF
DNA: TGTGCCAGCAGCTCGCCACTAGCGGCCGGGGAGCTGTTTTTT

V: TRBV6-6
D: .
J: TRBJ1-6
size: .
CDR3: CASSYRGLDSPLHF
DNA: TGTGCCAGCAGTTATAGAGGGCTGGATTCACCCCTCCACTTT

V: TRBV7-9
D: .
J: TRBJ2-3
size: once
CDR3: CASSLETAKDTQYF
DNA: TGTGCCAGCAGCTTAGAGACCGCAAAAGATACGCAGTATTTT

V: TRBV13
D: .
J: TRBJ2-1
size: .
CDR3: CASSLGGGPNFDEQFF
DNA: TGTGCCAGCAGCTTAGGCGGGGGGCCTAATTTCGATGAGCAGTTCTTC

V: TRBV19
D: TRBD1
J: TRBJ2-6
size: .
CDR3: CASSAVSGTGVKGANVLTF
DNA: TGTGCCAGTAGTGCCGTTTCCGGGACAGGGGTAAAGGGGGCCAACGTCCTGACTTTC

V: TRBV7-8
D: TRBD2
J: TRBJ2-5
size: .
CDR3: CASSVVGLAGEETQYF
DNA: TGTGCCAGCAGCGTAGTTGGACTAGCGGGGGAAGAGACCCAGTACTTC

V: TRBV6-5
D: TRBD1
J: TRBJ1-5
size: .
CDR3: CASSPGQGPNQPQHF
DNA: TGTGCCAGCAGTCCAGGACAGGGGCCTAATCAGCCCCAGCATTTT

V: TRBV2
D: TRBD2
J: TRBJ2-1
size: .
CDR3: CASSAGTSRYNEQFF
DNA: TGTGCCAGCAGTGCTGGGACTAGCAGATACAATGAGCAGTTCTTC

V: TRBV9
D: .
J: TRBJ1-2
size: .
CDR3: CASSGGDEGINGYTF
DNA: TGTGCCAGCAGCGGGGGTGATGAGGGGATCAATGGCTACACCTTC

V: TRBV2
D: .
J: TRBJ1-5
size: .
CDR3: CASNGGSNQPQHF
DNA: TGTGCCAGCAATGGGGGTAGCAATCAGCCCCAGCATTTT

V: TRBV7-9
D: .
J: TRBJ2-1
size: .
CDR3: CASMPNRLPNEQFF
DNA: TGTGCCAGCATGCCCAACCGTCTCCCAAATGAGCAGTTCTTC

V: TRBV15
D: TRBD1
J: TRBJ1-5
size: .
CDR3: CATSRDSSTGSGNQPQHF
DNA: TGTGCCACCAGCAGAGATTCATCGACAGGGTCTGGCAATCAGCCCCAGCATTTT

V: TRBV2
D: .
J: TRBJ2-7
size: .
CDR3: CASSERLTYEQYF
DNA: TGTGCCAGCAGTGAACGACTGACCTACGAGCAGTACTTC

V: TRBV25-1
D: .
J: TRBJ2-3
size: .
CDR3: CASSEWVQDSTDTQYF
DNA: TGTGCCAGCAGTGAATGGGTACAAGATAGCACAGATACGCAGTATTTT

V: TRBV4-3
D: TRBD1
J: TRBJ1-1
size: .
CDR3: CASRRAGGFDTEAFF
DNA: TGCGCCAGCAGACGTGCAGGGGGCTTTGACACTGAAGCTTTCTTT

V: TRBV9
D: .
J: TRBJ1-1
size: few
CDR3: CASSESDRKNTEAFF
DNA: TGTGCCAGCAGCGAATCCGACAGGAAGAACACTGAAGCTTTCTTT

V: TRBV6-5
D: .
J: TRBJ2-3
size: once
CDR3: CASSYLQAVSDTQYF
DNA: TGTGCCAGCAGTTACCTACAGGCTGTGTCAGATACGCAGTATTTT

V: TRBV27
D: TRBD1
J: TRBJ2-7
size: .
CDR3: CASSFKDRGWYEQYF
DNA: TGTGCCAGCAGTTTTAAAGACAGGGGTTGGTACGAGCAGTACTTC

V: TRBV7-9
D: .
J: TRBJ2-4
size: .
CDR3: CASSQLGNIQYF
DNA: TGTGCCAGCAGCCAACTGGGAAACATTCAGTACTTC

V: TRBV7-9
D: TRBD2
J: TRBJ2-7
size: .
CDR3: CASSFITGGSYEQYF
DNA: TGTGCCAGCAGCTTTATAACGGGGGGGTCCTACGAGCAGTACTTC

V: TRBV7-9
D: .
J: TRBJ1-5
size: .
CDR3: CASSRFGGKGNQPQHF
DNA: TGTGCCAGCAGCCGTTTCGGGGGGAAGGGCAATCAGCCCCAGCATTTT

V: TRBV20-1
D: .
J: TRBJ2-7
size: .
CDR3: CSAPRGVEQYF
DNA: TGCAGTGCTCCCAGAGGCGTCGAGCAGTACTTC

V: TRBV4-1
D: TRBD2
J: TRBJ2-6
size: few
CDR3: CASSQVGEGPGANVLTF
DNA: TGCGCCAGCAGCCAAGTGGGGGAGGGACCCGGGGCCAACGTCCTGACTTTC

V: TRBV9
D: TRBD1
J: TRBJ1-6
size: .
CDR3: CASSVGFWTGYNSPLHF
DNA: TGTGCCAGCAGCGTAGGTTTTTGGACAGGCTATAATTCACCCCTCCACTTT

V: TRBV15
D: TRBD1
J: TRBJ1-4
size: .
CDR3: CATSNSSGTGAEKLFF
DNA: TGTGCCACCAGCAACTCCTCCGGGACAGGGGCGGAAAAACTGTTTTTT

V: TRBV29-1
D: .
J: TRBJ2-7
size: few
CDR3: CSVPGTLEQYF
DNA: TGCAGCGTGCCCGGGACTCTCGAGCAGTACTTC

V: TRBV7-9
D: .
J: TRBJ1-1
size: .
CDR3: CASSLGSGVEAFF
DNA: TGTGCCAGCAGCTTAGGATCTGGGGTTGAAGCTTTCTTT

V: TRBV7-9
D: TRBD1
J: TRBJ2-1
size: .
CDR3: CASGGVVDRAPYNEQFF
DNA: TGTGCCAGTGGGGGTGTGGTAGACAGGGCACCATACAATGAGCAGTTCTTC

V: TRBV10-3
D: TRBD1
J: TRBJ1-3
size: .
CDR3: CAISKTGSKGEGSSGNTIYF
DNA: TGTGCCATCAGTAAGACAGGGAGCAAGGGCGAGGGTAGCTCTGGAAACACCATATATTTT

V: TRBV7-9
D: TRBD1
J: TRBJ1-5
size: .
CDR3: CASSPGGNQPQHF
DNA: TGTGCCAGCAGCCCAGGGGGGAATCAGCCCCAGCATTTT

V: TRBV5-3
D: .
J: TRBJ2-3
size: .
CDR3: CARRYGWSTDTQYF
DNA: TGTGCCAGAAGGTATGGATGGTCCACAGATACGCAGTATTTT

V: TRBV11-2
D: TRBD2
J: TRBJ2-1
size: .
CDR3: CASSSKRDSDYEQFF
DNA: TGTGCCAGCAGCTCAAAGCGGGACTCGGACTATGAGCAGTTCTTC

V: TRBV6-5
D: .
J: TRBJ1-1
size: few
CDR3: CASSYGTEAFF
DNA: TGTGCCAGCAGTTACGGCACTGAAGCTTTCTTT

V: TRBV2
D: .
J: TRBJ2-1
size: .
CDR3: CASSGKLDFQKNEQFF
DNA: TGTGCCAGCAGTGGTAAGCTTGACTTCCAAAAAAATGAGCAGTTCTTC

V: TRBV9
D: TRBD2
J: TRBJ2-1
size: .
CDR3: CASSPAIAGPRSYNEQFF
DNA: TGTGCCAGCAGCCCAGCCATAGCGGGTCCACGCTCCTACAATGAGCAGTTCTTC

V: TRBV15
D: TRBD1
J: TRBJ1-2
size: .
CDR3: CATSSPRQGNYGYTF
DNA: TGTGCCACCAGCAGCCCTAGACAGGGTAACTATGGCTACACCTTC

V: TRBV2
D: .
J: TRBJ1-2
size: .
CDR3: CASIPHMDGYTF
DNA: TGTGCCAGCATCCCCCACATGGATGGCTACACCTTC

V: TRBV6-6
D: .
J: TRBJ1-5
size: .
CDR3: CASGQLAPGNQPQHF
DNA: TGTGCCAGCGGGCAGTTAGCCCCGGGCAATCAGCCCCAGCATTTT